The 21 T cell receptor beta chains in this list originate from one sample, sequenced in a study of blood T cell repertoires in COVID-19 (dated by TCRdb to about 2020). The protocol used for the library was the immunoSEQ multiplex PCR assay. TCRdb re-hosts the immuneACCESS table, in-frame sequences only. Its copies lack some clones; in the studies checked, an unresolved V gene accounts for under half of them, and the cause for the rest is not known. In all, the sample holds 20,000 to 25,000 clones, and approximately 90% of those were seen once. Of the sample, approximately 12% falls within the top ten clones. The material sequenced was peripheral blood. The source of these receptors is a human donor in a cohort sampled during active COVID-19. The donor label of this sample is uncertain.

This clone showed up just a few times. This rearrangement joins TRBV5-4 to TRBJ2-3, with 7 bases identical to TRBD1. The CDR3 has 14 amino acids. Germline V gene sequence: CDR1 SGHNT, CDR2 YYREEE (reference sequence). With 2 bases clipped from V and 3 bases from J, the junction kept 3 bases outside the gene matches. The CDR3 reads CASSLSTGTDTQYF. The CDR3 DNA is TGTGCCAGCAGCTTATCGACAGGGACAGATACGCAGTATTTT. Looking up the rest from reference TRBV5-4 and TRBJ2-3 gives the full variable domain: ETGVTQSPTHLIKTRGQQVTLRCSSQSGHNTVSWYQQALGQGPQFIFQYYREEENGRGNFPPRFSGLQFPNYSSELNVNALELDDSALYLCASSLSTGTDTQYFGPGTRLTVL.

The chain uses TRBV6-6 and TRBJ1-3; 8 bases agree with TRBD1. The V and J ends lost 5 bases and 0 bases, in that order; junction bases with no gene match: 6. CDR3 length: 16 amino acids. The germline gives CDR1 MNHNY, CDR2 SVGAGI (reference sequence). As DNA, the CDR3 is TGTGCCAGCAGTACGGGACAGGCGGACTCTGGAAACACCATATATTTT. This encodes CASSTGQADSGNTIYF.

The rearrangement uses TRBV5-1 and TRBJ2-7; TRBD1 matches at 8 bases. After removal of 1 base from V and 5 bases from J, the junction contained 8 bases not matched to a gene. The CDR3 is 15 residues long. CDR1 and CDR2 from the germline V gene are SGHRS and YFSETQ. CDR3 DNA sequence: TGCGCCAGCAGCTTGAGACAGGGGCTTCGCAACGAGCAGTACTTC. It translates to CASSLRQGLRNEQYF. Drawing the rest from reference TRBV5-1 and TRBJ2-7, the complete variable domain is KAGVTQTPRYLIKTRGQQVTLSCSPISGHRSVSWYQQTPGQGLQFLFEYFSETQRNKGNFPGRFSGRQFSNSRSEMNVSTLELGDSALYLCASSLRQGLRNEQYFGPGTRLTVT.

This CDR3 is CASSLVSGSYEQYF. The CDR3, as DNA: TGTGCCAGCAGCTTAGTTAGCGGGAGTTACGAGCAGTACTTC. This chain uses TRBV7-2 with TRBJ2-7; the match to TRBD2 covers 9 bases. The CDR3 runs 14 residues. The germline V gene has CDR1 SGHTA and CDR2 FQGNSA. Trimming at V came to 1 base and at J to 4 bases, leaving 2 bases not matched to a gene. The whole variable domain, filled in from reference TRBV7-2 and TRBJ2-7, reads GAGVSQSPSNKVTEKGKDVELRCDPISGHTALYWYRQSLGQGLEFLIYFQGNSAPDKSGLPSDRFSAERTGGSVSTLTIQRTQQEDSAVYLCASSLVSGSYEQYFGPGTRLTVT.

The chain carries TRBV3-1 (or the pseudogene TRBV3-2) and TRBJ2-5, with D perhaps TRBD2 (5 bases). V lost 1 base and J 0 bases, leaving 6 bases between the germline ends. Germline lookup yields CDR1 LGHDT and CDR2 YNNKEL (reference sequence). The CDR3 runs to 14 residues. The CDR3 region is CASSQAGYQETQYF. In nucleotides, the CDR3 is TGTGCCAGCAGCCAAGCGGGGTACCAAGAGACCCAGTACTTC.

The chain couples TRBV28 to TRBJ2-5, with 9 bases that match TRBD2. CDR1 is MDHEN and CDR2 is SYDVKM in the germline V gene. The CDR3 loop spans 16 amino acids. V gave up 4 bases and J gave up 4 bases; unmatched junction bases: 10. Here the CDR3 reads CASSSLPVAGAETQYF. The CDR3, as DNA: TGTGCCAGCAGTTCCCTACCGGTAGCGGGAGCAGAGACCCAGTACTTC.

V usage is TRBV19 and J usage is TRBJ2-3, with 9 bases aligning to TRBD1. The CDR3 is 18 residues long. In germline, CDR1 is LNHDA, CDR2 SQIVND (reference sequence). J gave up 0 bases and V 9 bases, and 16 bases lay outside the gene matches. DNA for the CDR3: TGTGCCAGCGCCCCCAGGGACAGGGTCCATCCTAGCACAGATACGCAGTATTTT. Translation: CASAPRDRVHPSTDTQYF.

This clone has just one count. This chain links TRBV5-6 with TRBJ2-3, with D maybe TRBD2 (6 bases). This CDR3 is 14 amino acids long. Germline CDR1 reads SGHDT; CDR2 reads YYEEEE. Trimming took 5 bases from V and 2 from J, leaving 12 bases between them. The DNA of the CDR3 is TGTGCCAGCAGGCCGGGACTTTTCACAGATACGCAGTATTTT. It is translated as CASRPGLFTDTQYF.

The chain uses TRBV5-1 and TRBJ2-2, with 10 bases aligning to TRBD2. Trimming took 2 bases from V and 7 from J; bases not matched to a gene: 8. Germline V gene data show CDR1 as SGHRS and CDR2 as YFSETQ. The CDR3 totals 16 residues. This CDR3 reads CASSFLAGGRFGELFF. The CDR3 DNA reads TGCGCCAGCAGCTTTTTAGCGGGAGGTCGCTTCGGGGAGCTGTTTTTT.

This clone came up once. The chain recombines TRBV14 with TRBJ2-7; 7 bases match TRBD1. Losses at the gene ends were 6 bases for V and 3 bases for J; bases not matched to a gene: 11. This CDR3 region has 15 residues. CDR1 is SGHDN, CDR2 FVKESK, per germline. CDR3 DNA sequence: TGTGCCAGCAGTCCCCTCGGGACAGTAAACTACGAGCAGTACTTC. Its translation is CASSPLGTVNYEQYF.

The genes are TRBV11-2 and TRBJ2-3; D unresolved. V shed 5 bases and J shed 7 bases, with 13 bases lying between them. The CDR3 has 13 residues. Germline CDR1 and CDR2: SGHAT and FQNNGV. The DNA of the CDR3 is TGTGCCAGCAGCCCTAATCCCCGTTATACGCAGTATTTT. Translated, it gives CASSPNPRYTQYF.

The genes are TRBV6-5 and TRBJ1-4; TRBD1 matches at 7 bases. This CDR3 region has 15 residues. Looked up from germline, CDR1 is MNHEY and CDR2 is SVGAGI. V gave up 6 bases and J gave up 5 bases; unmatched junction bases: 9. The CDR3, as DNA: TGTGCCAGCAGACGCTGGGACAGAGTAAATGAAAAACTGTTTTTT. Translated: CASRRWDRVNEKLFF.

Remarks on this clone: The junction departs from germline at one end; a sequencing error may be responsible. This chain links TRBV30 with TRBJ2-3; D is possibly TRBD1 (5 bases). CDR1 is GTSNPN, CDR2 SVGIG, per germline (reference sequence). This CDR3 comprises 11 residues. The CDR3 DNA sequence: TGTGCCTGGAGTGTACAGGATATGCAGTATTTT. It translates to CAWSVQDMQYF.

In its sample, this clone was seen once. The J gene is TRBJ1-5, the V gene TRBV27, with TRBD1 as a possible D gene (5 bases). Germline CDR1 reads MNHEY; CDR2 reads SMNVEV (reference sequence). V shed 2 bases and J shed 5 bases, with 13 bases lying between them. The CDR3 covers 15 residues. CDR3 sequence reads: CASSLNAGGDQPQHF. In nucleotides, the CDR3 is TGTGCCAGCAGTTTAAATGCGGGGGGAGATCAGCCCCAGCATTTT.

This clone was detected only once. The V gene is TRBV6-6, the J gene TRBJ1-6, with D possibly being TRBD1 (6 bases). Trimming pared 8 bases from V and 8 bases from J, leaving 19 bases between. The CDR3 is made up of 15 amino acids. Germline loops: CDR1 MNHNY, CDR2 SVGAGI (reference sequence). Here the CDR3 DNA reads TGTGCCAGCGGTTCGTTACAGGGACCTTATTCACCCCTCCACTTT. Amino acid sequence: CASGSLQGPYSPLHF.

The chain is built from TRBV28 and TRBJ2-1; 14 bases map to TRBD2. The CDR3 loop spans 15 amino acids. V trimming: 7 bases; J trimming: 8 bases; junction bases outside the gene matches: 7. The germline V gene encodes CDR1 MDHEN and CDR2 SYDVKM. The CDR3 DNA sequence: TGTGCCAGCAATCCGGGACTAGCGGGAGAGGATGAGCAGTTCTTC. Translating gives CASNPGLAGEDEQFF.

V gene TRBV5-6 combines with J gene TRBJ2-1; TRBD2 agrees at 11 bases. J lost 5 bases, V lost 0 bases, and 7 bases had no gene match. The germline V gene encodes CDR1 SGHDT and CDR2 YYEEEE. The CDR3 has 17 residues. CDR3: CASSLELAGVWDNEQFF. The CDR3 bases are TGTGCCAGCAGCTTGGAACTAGCGGGAGTATGGGACAATGAGCAGTTCTTC.

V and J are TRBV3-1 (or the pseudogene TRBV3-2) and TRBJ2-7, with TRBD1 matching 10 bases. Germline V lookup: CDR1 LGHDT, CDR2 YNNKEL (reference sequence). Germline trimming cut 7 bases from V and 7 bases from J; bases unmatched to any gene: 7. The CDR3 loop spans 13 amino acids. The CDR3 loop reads CASTGTGAWEQYF. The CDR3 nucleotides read TGTGCCAGCACGGGGACAGGGGCCTGGGAGCAGTACTTC.

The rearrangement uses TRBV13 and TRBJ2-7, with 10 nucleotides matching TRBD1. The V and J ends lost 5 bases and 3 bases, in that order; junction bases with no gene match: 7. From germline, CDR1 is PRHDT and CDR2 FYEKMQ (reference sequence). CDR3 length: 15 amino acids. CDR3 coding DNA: TGTGCCAGCAGCGTCGGAAGGACAGGGGGCTACGAGCAGTACTTC. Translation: CASSVGRTGGYEQYF.

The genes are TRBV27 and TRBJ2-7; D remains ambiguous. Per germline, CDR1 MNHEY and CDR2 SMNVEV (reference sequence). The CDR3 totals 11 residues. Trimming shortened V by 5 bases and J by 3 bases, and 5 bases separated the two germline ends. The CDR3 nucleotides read TGTGCCAGCAGTCCCGGCTACGAGCAGTACTTC. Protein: CASSPGYEQYF.

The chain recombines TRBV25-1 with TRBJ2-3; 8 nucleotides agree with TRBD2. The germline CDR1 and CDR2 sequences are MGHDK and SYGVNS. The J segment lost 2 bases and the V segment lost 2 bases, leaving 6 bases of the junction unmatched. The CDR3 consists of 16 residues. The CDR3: CASSEVAGRSTDTQYF. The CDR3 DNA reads TGTGCCAGCAGTGAAGTAGCGGGACGGTCCACAGATACGCAGTATTTT.